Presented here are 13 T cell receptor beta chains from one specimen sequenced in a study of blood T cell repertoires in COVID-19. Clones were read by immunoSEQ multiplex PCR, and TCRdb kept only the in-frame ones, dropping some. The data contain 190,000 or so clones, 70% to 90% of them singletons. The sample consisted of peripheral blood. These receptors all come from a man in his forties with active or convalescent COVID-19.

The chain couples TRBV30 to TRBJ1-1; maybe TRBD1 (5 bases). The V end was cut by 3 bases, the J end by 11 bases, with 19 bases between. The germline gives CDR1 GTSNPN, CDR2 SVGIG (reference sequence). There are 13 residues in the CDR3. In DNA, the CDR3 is TGTGCCTGGAGCAAAGGGGCGCAGTTTGAGGCTTTCTTT. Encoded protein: CAWSKGAQFEAFF.

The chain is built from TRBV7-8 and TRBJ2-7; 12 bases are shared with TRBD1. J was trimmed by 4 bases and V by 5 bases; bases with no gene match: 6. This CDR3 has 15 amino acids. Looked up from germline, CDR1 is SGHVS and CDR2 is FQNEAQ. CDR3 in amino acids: CASSPRDRGLYEQYF. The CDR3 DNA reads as TGTGCCAGCAGCCCCCGGGACAGGGGGCTTTACGAGCAGTACTTC.

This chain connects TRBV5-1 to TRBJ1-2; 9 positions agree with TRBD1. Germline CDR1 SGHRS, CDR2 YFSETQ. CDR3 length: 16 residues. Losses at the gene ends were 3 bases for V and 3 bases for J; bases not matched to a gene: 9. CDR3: CASSYTGGPLDYGYTF. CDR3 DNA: TGCGCCAGCAGCTACACAGGGGGCCCGCTCGACTATGGCTACACCTTC. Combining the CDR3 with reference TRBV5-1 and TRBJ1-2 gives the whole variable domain KAGVTQTPRYLIKTRGQQVTLSCSPISGHRSVSWYQQTPGQGLQFLFEYFSETQRNKGNFPGRFSGRQFSNSRSEMNVSTLELGDSALYLCASSYTGGPLDYGYTFGSGTRLTVV.

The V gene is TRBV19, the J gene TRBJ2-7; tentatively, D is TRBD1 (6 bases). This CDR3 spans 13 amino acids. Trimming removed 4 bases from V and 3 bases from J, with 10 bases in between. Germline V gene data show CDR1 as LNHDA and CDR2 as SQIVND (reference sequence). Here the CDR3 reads CASSTGELYEQYF. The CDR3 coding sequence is TGTGCCAGTAGTACAGGGGAACTCTACGAGCAGTACTTC.

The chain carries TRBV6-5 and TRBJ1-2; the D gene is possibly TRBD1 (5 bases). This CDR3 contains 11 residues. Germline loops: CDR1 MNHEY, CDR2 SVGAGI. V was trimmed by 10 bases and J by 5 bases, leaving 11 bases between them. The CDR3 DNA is TGTGCCACCGAGACAGTTTATGGCTACACCTTC. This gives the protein CATETVYGYTF.

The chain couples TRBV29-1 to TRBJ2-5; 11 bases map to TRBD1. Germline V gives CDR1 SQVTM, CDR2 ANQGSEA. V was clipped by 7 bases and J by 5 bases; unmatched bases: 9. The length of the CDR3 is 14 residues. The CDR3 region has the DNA TGCAGCGCCAGGGGGACAGGGGGAAAGGAGACCCAGTACTTC. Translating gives CSARGTGGKETQYF.

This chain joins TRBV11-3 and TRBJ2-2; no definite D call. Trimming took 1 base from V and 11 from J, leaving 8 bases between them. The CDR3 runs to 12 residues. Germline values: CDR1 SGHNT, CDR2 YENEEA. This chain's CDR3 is CASSLVRGELFF. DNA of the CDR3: TGTGCCAGCAGCTTAGTTAGAGGAGAGCTGTTTTTT. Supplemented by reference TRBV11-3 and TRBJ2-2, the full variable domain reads EAGVVQSPRYKIIEKKQPVAFWCNPISGHNTLYWYLQNLGQGPELLIRYENEEAVDDSQLPKDRFSAERLKGVDSTLKIQPAELGDSAVYLCASSLVRGELFFGEGSRLTVL.

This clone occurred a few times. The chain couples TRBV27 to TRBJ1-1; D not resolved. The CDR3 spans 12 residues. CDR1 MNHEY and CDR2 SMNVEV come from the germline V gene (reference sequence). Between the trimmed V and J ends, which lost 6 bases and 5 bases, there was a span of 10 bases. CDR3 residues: CASRAGGTEAFF. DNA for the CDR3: TGTGCCAGCAGGGCGGGAGGAACTGAAGCTTTCTTT.

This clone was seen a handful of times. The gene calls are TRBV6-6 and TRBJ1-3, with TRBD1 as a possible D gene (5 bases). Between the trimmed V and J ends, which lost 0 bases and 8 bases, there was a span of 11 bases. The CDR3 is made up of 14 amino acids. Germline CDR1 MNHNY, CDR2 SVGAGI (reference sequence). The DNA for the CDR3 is TGTGCCAGCAGTTACTCGGAGGGGTCGCACACCATATATTTT. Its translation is CASSYSEGSHTIYF.

The CDR3 reads CASSPSFGGLDTEAFF. As DNA, the CDR3 is TGTGCCAGCTCACCTAGTTTCGGGGGGCTGGACACTGAAGCTTTCTTT. The chain combines TRBV18 with TRBJ1-1; possibly TRBD1 for D (6 bases). V was clipped by 3 bases and J by 3 bases, with 17 bases between them. Germline V gives CDR1 KGHSH, CDR2 LQKENI. CDR3 size: 16 residues.

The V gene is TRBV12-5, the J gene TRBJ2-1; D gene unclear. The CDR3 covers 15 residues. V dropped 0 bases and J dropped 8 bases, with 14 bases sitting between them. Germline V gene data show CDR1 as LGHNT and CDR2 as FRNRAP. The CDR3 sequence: CASGLVQSQLDEQFF. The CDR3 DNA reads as TGTGCTAGTGGTTTGGTACAGTCGCAGTTGGATGAGCAGTTCTTC. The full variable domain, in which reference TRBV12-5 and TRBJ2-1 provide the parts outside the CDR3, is DARVTQTPRHKVTEMGQEVTMRCQPILGHNTVFWYRQTMMQGLELLAYFRNRAPLDDSGMPKDRFSAEMPDATLATLKIQPSEPRDSAVYFCASGLVQSQLDEQFFGPGTRLTVL.

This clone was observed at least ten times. DNA for the CDR3: TGTGCCAGCAGCCCGGACAGTGGAATCACAGATACGCAGTATTTT. Its translation: CASSPDSGITDTQYF. The V call is TRBV21-1, the J call TRBJ2-3; the table's D gene call, TRBD1, was not cross checked with the DNA. TRBV21-1 is noted as a pseudogene. The CDR3 covers 15 residues.

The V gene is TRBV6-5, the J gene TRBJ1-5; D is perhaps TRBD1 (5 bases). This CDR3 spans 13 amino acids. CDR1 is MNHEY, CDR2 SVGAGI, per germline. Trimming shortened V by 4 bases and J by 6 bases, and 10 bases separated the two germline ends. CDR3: CASSSDRFQPQHF. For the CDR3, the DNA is TGTGCCAGCAGTTCTGACAGATTTCAGCCCCAGCATTTT.